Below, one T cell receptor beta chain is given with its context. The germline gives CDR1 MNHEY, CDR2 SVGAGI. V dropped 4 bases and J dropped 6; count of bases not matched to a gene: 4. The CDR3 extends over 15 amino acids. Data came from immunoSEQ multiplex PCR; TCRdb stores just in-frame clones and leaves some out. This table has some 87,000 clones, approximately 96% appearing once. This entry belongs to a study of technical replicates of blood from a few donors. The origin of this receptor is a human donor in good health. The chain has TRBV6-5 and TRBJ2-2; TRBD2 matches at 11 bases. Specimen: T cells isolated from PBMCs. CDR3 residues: CASSSSSGRSGELFF. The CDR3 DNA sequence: TGTGCCAGCAGTTCCTCTAGCGGGAGGTCCGGGGAGCTGTTTTTT.